This T cell receptor (beta chain) comes out of a study of vaccination and CD4 T cells after COVID-19. Overall study context: In the convalescent cohort, there were six males and four females, two of them Hispanic. Cultures serving as controls received a peptide pool (CEFX or HIV-1 Nef) or no peptide.

On this clonotype itself: Antigen specificity is unknown.

Per the germline V gene, CDR1 is SGHDN and CDR2 is FVKESK. The CDR3 is 14 amino acids. Trimming stripped 1 base from V and 4 bases from J, with 7 bases between. Noted treatment: roughly 10-day PBMC culture with coronavirus spike peptide pools or control peptides (ViraFEST assay). After being plated at a few million per well, PBMCs were cultured with approximately 9.4 IU/ml IL-2 and approximately 10 ug/ml peptide pools. Sequenced with the Oncomine TCR Beta short-read assay was DNA taken from cultured CD4+ T cells. From the PCR reads, TCRdb called clonotypes with MiXCR, one entry per CDR3 protein. The sample holds 9,500 to 15,000 distinct CDR3 sequences, under 55% seen once.

The TCR originated in a human donor who had recovered from COVID-19. Material: CD4+ T cells from blood, cultured in vitro. The rearrangement joins TRBV14 to TRBJ2-2; D gene ambiguous. CDR3 sequence reads: CASSQVLPTGELFF. CDR3 DNA sequence: TGTGCCAGCAGCCAAGTTCTCCCCACCGGGGAGCTGTTTTTT. The entire variable domain, with the rest obtained from reference TRBV14 and TRBJ2-2, is as follows: EAGVTQFPSHSVIEKGQTVTLRCDPISGHDNLYWYRRVMGKEIKFLLHFVKESKQDESGMPNNRFLAERTGGTYSTLKVQPAELEDSGVYFCASSQVLPTGELFFGEGSRLTVL.